A single sample gave rise to the 16 T cell receptor beta chains below, sequenced in a study of T cell repertoires in cytomegalovirus infection. One entry per CDR3 protein results from TCRdb running MiXCR on the reads. The sample has 230,000 or so distinct CDR3 sequences; over 15% are singletons. Sequencing was performed on CD8+ T cells from PBMCs. These receptor sequences come from a human donor in good health (CMV status not recorded). Some clones in this sample may be carry-over from other donors' samples.

This clonotype occurred a few times. The genes are TRBV6-6 and TRBJ2-1; 12 bases align to TRBD2. Germline trimming cut 6 bases from V and 4 bases from J; bases unmatched to any gene: 7. The CDR3 contains 16 residues. CDR1 is MNHNY and CDR2 is SVGAGI in the germline V gene (reference sequence). The CDR3 loop reads CASSLMTSGGYNEQFF. The CDR3 coding sequence is TGTGCCAGCAGCCTAATGACTAGCGGGGGTTACAATGAGCAGTTCTTC.

In nucleotides, the CDR3 is TGTGCCAGCAGCTTGGAAGGGACAGAATCTAGCACAGATACGCAGTATTTT. Protein product: CASSLEGTESSTDTQYF. The chain has TRBV7-9 and TRBJ2-3, with 7 bases aligning to TRBD1. Germline lookup yields CDR1 SEHNR and CDR2 FQNEAQ (reference sequence). This CDR3 has 17 amino acids. V shed 3 bases, J shed 0 bases, and the junction held 9 bases outside the gene matches.

V and J are TRBV28 and TRBJ2-5, with D tentatively TRBD1 (6 bases). CDR3 size: 15 residues. The V end was cut by 5 bases, the J end by 2 bases, with 15 bases between. Germline CDR1 is MDHEN and CDR2 is SYDVKM. The CDR3 region has the DNA TGTGCCAGCAGTGCCAGGGGTCCCACGCAAGAGACCCAGTACTTC. Translating it yields CASSARGPTQETQYF.

This clonotype has at least ten counts. DNA of the CDR3: TGTGCCAGCAGCTCTTACGCCGGGACAGGGGATGAAAAACTGTTTTTT. Amino acid sequence: CASSSYAGTGDEKLFF. This chain joins TRBV7-9 and TRBJ1-4; the match to TRBD1 covers 10 bases. The CDR3 consists of 16 residues. Germline values: CDR1 SEHNR, CDR2 FQNEAQ (reference sequence). V shed 4 bases and J 6 bases; nucleotides not matched to a gene: 8. Full variable domain (remainder filled in from reference TRBV7-9 and TRBJ1-4): DTGVSQNPRHKITKRGQNVTFRCDPISEHNRLYWYRQTLGQGPEFLTYFQNEAQLEKSRLLSDRFSAERPKGSFSTLEIQRTEQGDSAMYLCASSSYAGTGDEKLFFGSGTQLSVL.

This clonotype was detected a few times. The rearrangement uses TRBV7-2 and TRBJ1-6, with no clear D. Trimming removed 1 base at V and 5 bases at J, with 12 bases between. The germline V gene has CDR1 SGHTA and CDR2 FQGNSA. The CDR3 runs to 16 residues. As DNA, the CDR3 is TGTGCCAGCAGCTTAGGTTTGCGGGAGAATAATTCACCCCTCCACTTT. Protein product: CASSLGLRENNSPLHF.

This clonotype was observed a handful of times. CDR3 loop: CASSHDAFLAQNEQFF. The CDR3 DNA follows: TGCGCCAGCAGCCATGACGCCTTCTTGGCCCAAAATGAGCAGTTCTTC. The chain uses TRBV4-1 and TRBJ2-1, with D uncertain. The CDR3 covers 16 residues. Germline loops: CDR1 MGHRA, CDR2 YSYEKL. Trimming removed 3 bases from V and 7 bases from J, with 19 bases in between.

A remark on this clonotype: A read error is possible here, since a much larger clone lies one base away. V usage is TRBV7-4 and J usage is TRBJ1-2; D may be TRBD1 (5 bases). V lost 1 base to trimming and J lost 7 bases, with 13 bases between them. Per the germline V gene, CDR1 is SGHVT and CDR2 is SQSDAQ. The CDR3 covers 14 residues. The CDR3 DNA reads TGTGCCAGCAGCTTAGGGGGCTCCCCCTCTGGCTACACCTTC. It translates to CASSLGGSPSGYTF.

The chain combines TRBV28 with TRBJ1-1; D is ambiguous. Looked up from germline, CDR1 is MDHEN and CDR2 is SYDVKM. The CDR3 is made up of 12 amino acids. V was pared by 6 bases and J by 0 bases, with 5 bases between. The CDR3 is CASSSMNTEAFF. In nucleotides, the CDR3 is TGTGCCAGCAGCTCAATGAACACTGAAGCTTTCTTT. Together with reference TRBV28 and TRBJ1-1, the CDR3 gives the full variable domain: DVKVTQSSRYLVKRTGEKVFLECVQDMDHENMFWYRQDPGLGLRLIYFSYDVKMKEKGDIPEGYSVSREKKERFSLILESASTNQTSMYLCASSSMNTEAFFGQGTRLTVV.

This chain joins TRBV5-6 and TRBJ1-5; D perhaps matches TRBD1 (6 bases). V lost 4 bases, J lost 5 bases, and 16 bases lay in between. Germline CDR1 and CDR2: SGHDT and YYEEEE. This CDR3 region has 15 residues. The CDR3 sequence: CASSDHREYDQPQHF. DNA of the CDR3: TGTGCCAGCAGCGATCACAGGGAGTACGATCAGCCCCAGCATTTT.

V gene TRBV10-3 combines with J gene TRBJ1-1; the D gene is possibly TRBD1 (5 bases). Germline CDR1 is ENHRY and CDR2 is SYGVKD. The CDR3 has 14 amino acids. V lost 6 bases and J lost 4, with 15 bases in between. This chain's CDR3 is CAISEGAGRTEAFF. The CDR3 DNA reads TGTGCCATCAGCGAAGGGGCAGGGCGCACTGAAGCTTTCTTT.

This clonotype was detected a few times. This chain uses TRBV28 with TRBJ2-3, with D perhaps assigned TRBD1 or TRBD2 (5 bases each). Germline lookup yields CDR1 MDHEN and CDR2 SYDVKM. V was pared by 5 bases and J by 6 bases, with 15 bases between. There are 14 residues in the CDR3. CDR3 protein: CASSPREFLDTQYF. CDR3 DNA sequence: TGTGCCAGCAGTCCCAGGGAGTTTTTGGATACGCAGTATTTT.

This clonotype was observed a handful of times. V and J are TRBV4-3 and TRBJ1-1; 10 positions match TRBD1. Trimming at V came to 3 bases and at J to 5 bases, leaving 3 bases not matched to a gene. There are 14 residues in the CDR3. From germline, CDR1 is LGHNA and CDR2 YSLEER. In DNA form, the CDR3 reads TGCGCCAGCAGCCAGACAGGGGGCAGGACTGAAGCTTTCTTT. Protein: CASSQTGGRTEAFF.

In its sample, this clonotype was seen a few times. Here the CDR3 DNA reads TGTGCCAGCAGCGTAGGTTCTGGGGGTAGCTACGAGCAGTACTTC. This codes for CASSVGSGGSYEQYF. The chain joins TRBV9 to TRBJ2-7; D tentatively reads TRBD1 or TRBD2 (5 bases each). The CDR3 is 15 residues long. Germline lookup yields CDR1 SGDLS and CDR2 YYNGEE. The V end lost 0 bases, the J end lost 3 bases, and 13 bases lay between the germline ends.

Concerning this clonotype: One base away lies a much larger clone, so this may be a sequencing read error. The rearrangement uses TRBV7-8 and TRBJ2-5; 8 bases match TRBD2. Germline-derived CDR1 and CDR2 are SGHVS and FQNEAQ. The CDR3 runs 16 residues. The CDR3 region has the DNA TGTGTCAGCAGCTTAGTGTTCGGGGGGGCGAGTGAGACCCAGTACTTC. Its translation is CVSSLVFGGASETQYF.

The chain combines TRBV5-6 with TRBJ2-3; D may match TRBD1 or TRBD2 (5 bases each). V gave up 10 bases and J gave up 0 bases, with 18 bases separating them. Germline V gives CDR1 SGHDT, CDR2 YYEEEE. The CDR3 is 15 residues long. CDR3 region: CAVSEGRKSTDTQYF. The CDR3 DNA sequence: TGTGCCGTTTCCGAGGGGCGGAAGAGCACAGATACGCAGTATTTT.

This clonotype was recorded at least ten times. The V and J genes are TRBV7-2 and TRBJ2-7, with 11 bases aligning to TRBD2. The length of the CDR3 is 12 residues. Germline values: CDR1 SGHTA, CDR2 FQGNSA. Trimming cost V 4 bases and J 11 bases; bases outside gene matches: 4. The CDR3 sequence is CASSSYSGREYF. The CDR3 DNA follows: TGTGCCAGCAGCTCCTATAGCGGGAGGGAGTACTTC.